This entry features one T cell receptor (beta chain) sequence. Germline-derived CDR1 and CDR2 are SGHTA and FQGTGA. The CDR3 sequence is 12 residues long. Between the trimmed V and J ends, which lost 7 bases and 1 base, there was a span of 7 bases. This sample is drawn from a study of blood T cell repertoires in COVID-19. Study summary: Researchers got acute and convalescent COVID-19 samples from the United States, Italy and Spain. Nucleic acid was either cDNA or gDNA, and it came from T cells, B-cell-depleted T cells, or PBMCs.

Study processing details: Estimation of nucleated cell counts was performed using reference gene primer amplification. Measured with immunoSEQ multiplex PCR; TCRdb has only the in-frame clones, and not every one. V, J and clone size were drawn from that table, and D and trimming were deduced from the DNA. The data hold 65,000 to 90,000 clones, with roughly 87% observed a single time. The receptor's source is a man aged 25 to 40 with acute or convalescent COVID-19. Sequenced sample: peripheral blood. V gene TRBV7-3 combines with J gene TRBJ1-1, with unresolved D. CDR3 sequence reads: CASTRRNTEAFF. The CDR3 nucleotides are TGTGCCAGCACCCGCAGGAACACTGAAGCTTTCTTT.